Below, 29 T cell receptor gamma chains from the same sample are listed, as sequenced in a study of Vδ1+ human thymocytes. Study-level findings and limits: In the thymus, TRG and TRD repertoires looked highly polyclonal with Gaussian CDR3 lengths.

RNA was extracted from the cells and then reverse transcribed. The CDR3 regions were amplified by multiplex PCR from V-gene primers to a constant-region primer. TCRdb reprocessed the multiplex PCR reads through CATT. Found here are about 36,000 gamma-chain clones, 20% of them singletons; the top ten hold under 2%. No antigen is known for these receptors. Source material: Vdelta1+ gamma-delta thymocytes from the thymus. Noted subset: FACS-sorted CD3+ TCRalphabeta- TCRVdelta1+ TCRVdelta2- thymocytes. All receptors derive from a girl less than two years old who had congenital heart surgery.

This sequence joins TRGV2 and TRGJP2. CDR1 EGSNGY and CDR2 YDSYNSKV come from the germline V gene. The junction had 6 bases not matched to a gene; V was cut back by 5 bases and J by 3 bases. CDR3 size: 14 residues. The CDR3 reads CATWGRGSDWIKTF. As DNA, the CDR3 is TGTGCCACCTGGGGACGGGGTAGTGATTGGATCAAGACGTTT.

The gene calls are TRGV3 and TRGJ1 or TRGJ2. Germline V gives CDR1 VTNTFY, CDR2 YDVSTARD (reference sequence). J lost 4 bases, V lost 3 bases, and 9 bases had no gene match. The CDR3 is made up of 14 amino acids. The CDR3, as DNA: TGTGCCACCTGGGACGGGCCTTCGTATTATAAGAAACTCTTT. Protein: CATWDGPSYYKKLF.

This clone showed up just a few times. The chain combines TRGV8 with TRGJP1. The CDR3 covers 11 residues. Trimming took 5 bases from V and 8 from J; bases not matched to a gene: 2. Germline-derived CDR1 and CDR2 are VENAVY and YDSYNSRV. The CDR3 sequence: CATWAGWFKIF. CDR3 DNA: TGTGCCACCTGGGCGGGTTGGTTCAAGATATTT.

This clone turned up a few times. This sequence joins TRGV9 and TRGJ1 or TRGJ2. J lost 10 bases, V lost 0 bases, and 6 bases had no gene match. Germline assignment: CDR1 GITISATS and CDR2 ISYDGTV (reference sequence). The CDR3 consists of 12 residues. Here the CDR3 reads CALWEVQQKKLF. In nucleotides, the CDR3 is TGTGCCTTGTGGGAGGTGCAACAAAAGAAACTCTTT.

The rearrangement links TRGV2 to TRGJ1 or TRGJ2. The V gene's germline CDR1 is EGSNGY and CDR2 YDSYNSKV. V was clipped by 1 base and J by 0 bases; unmatched bases: 6. The length of the CDR3 is 15 residues. The CDR3 DNA reads TGTGCCACCTGGGACGGCAGACTGAATTATTATAAGAAACTCTTT. Protein product: CATWDGRLNYYKKLF.

Concerning this clone: The same CDR3 arises from other DNA sequences in this sample as well. V gene TRGV9 combines with J gene TRGJ1 or TRGJ2. There are 11 residues in the CDR3. Trimming removed 2 bases from V and 9 bases from J; junction bases left unmatched: 4. CDR1 and CDR2 from the germline V gene are GITISATS and ISYDGTV (reference sequence). The CDR3 DNA is TGTGCCTTGTGGGAGGAGGGTAAGAAACTCTTT. Amino acids: CALWEEGKKLF.

At least ten counts were recorded for this clone. This CDR3 is also generated by other DNA sequences in the sample. The chain employs TRGV9 and TRGJ1 or TRGJ2. Germline CDR1 reads GITISATS; CDR2 reads ISYDGTV (reference sequence). V lost 1 base and J lost 3; bases outside the gene matches: 6. This CDR3 has 14 residues. CDR3 sequence: CALWEVPSYYKKLF. The CDR3 nucleotides are TGTGCCTTGTGGGAGGTTCCCTCTTATTATAAGAAACTCTTT.

This clone came up a few times. The V call is TRGV2, the J call TRGJ1 or TRGJ2. CDR1 and CDR2 (germline): EGSNGY, YDSYNSKV. The junction had 9 bases not matched to a gene; V was cut back by 0 bases and J by 10 bases. This CDR3 has 13 amino acids. CDR3 residues: CATWDGQEWKKLF. The CDR3 bases are TGTGCCACCTGGGACGGGCAAGAGTGGAAGAAACTCTTT.

As concerns this clone: Other DNA sequences from this sample encode an identical CDR3 as well. This chain connects TRGV9 to TRGJ1 or TRGJ2. Germline assignment: CDR1 GITISATS and CDR2 ISYDGTV (reference sequence). This CDR3 is built from 13 residues. Trimming removed 2 bases from V and 2 bases from J; junction bases left unmatched: 3. For the CDR3, the DNA is TGTGCCTTGTGGGAGGAAGATTATTATAAGAAACTCTTT. It encodes CALWEEDYYKKLF.

The chain couples TRGV4 to TRGJ1 or TRGJ2. CDR1 is EGSTGY, CDR2 YDSYTSSV, per germline. CDR3 length: 14 residues. V lost 2 bases to trimming and J lost 5 bases; unmatched junction nucleotides: 9. For the CDR3, the DNA is TGTGCCACCTGGGATGTAGGGCTAAATTATAAGAAACTCTTT. This gives the protein CATWDVGLNYKKLF.

This rearrangement joins TRGV3 to TRGJ1 or TRGJ2. V trimming: 4 bases; J trimming: 11 bases; junction bases outside the gene matches: 8. Per germline, CDR1 VTNTFY and CDR2 YDVSTARD (reference sequence). CDR3 length: 11 amino acids. The CDR3 region is CATWEGTEKLF. For the CDR3, the DNA is TGTGCCACCTGGGAGGGAACGGAGAAACTCTTT.

The genes are TRGV5 and TRGJP2. Losses at the gene ends were 1 base for V and 5 bases for J; bases not matched to a gene: 10. This CDR3 comprises 16 residues. Germline loops: CDR1 VINAFY, CDR2 YDVSNSKD. Here the CDR3 reads CATWDRRRESDWIKTF. CDR3 sequence (DNA): TGTGCCACCTGGGACAGAAGGAGGGAGAGTGATTGGATCAAGACGTTT.

This chain connects TRGV8 to TRGJ1 or TRGJ2. CDR1 and CDR2 from the germline V gene are VENAVY and YDSYNSRV. Trimming took 3 bases from V and 0 from J; bases not matched to a gene: 5. The CDR3 totals 14 residues. The CDR3: CATWDPPNYYKKLF. CDR3 bases: TGTGCCACCTGGGATCCTCCGAATTATTATAAGAAACTCTTT.

The chain uses TRGV2 and TRGJ1 or TRGJ2. Losses at the gene ends were 0 bases for V and 2 bases for J; bases not matched to a gene: 10. Germline loops: CDR1 EGSNGY, CDR2 YDSYNSKV. The CDR3 is made up of 16 amino acids. CDR3 region: CATWDGADKHYYKKLF. The CDR3 DNA reads as TGTGCCACCTGGGACGGGGCCGACAAGCATTATTATAAGAAACTCTTT.

Only a few counts were recorded for this clone. The chain uses TRGV8 and TRGJ1 or TRGJ2. The ends lost 5 bases at V and 4 bases at J; junction bases unmatched: 8. The CDR3 has 13 amino acids. Looked up from germline, CDR1 is VENAVY and CDR2 is YDSYNSRV. This chain's CDR3 is CATWAPPYYKKLF. In nucleotides, the CDR3 is TGTGCCACCTGGGCTCCCCCATATTATAAGAAACTCTTT.

On this clone: The same CDR3 arises from other DNA sequences in this sample as well. The J gene is TRGJ1 or TRGJ2, the V gene TRGV4. The trim removed 4 bases at V and 0 bases at J, leaving 9 bases unmatched. The CDR3 has 15 amino acids. CDR1 is EGSTGY, CDR2 YDSYTSSV, per germline. Here the CDR3 reads CATWDGLSNYYKKLF. In nucleotides, the CDR3 is TGTGCCACCTGGGACGGGCTCTCGAATTATTATAAGAAACTCTTT.

As concerns this clone: A read error likely explains this, since a far larger clone differs by one base. The sample holds other DNA sequences that translate to the same CDR3. This chain links TRGV3 with TRGJ1 or TRGJ2. Trimming removed 2 bases from V and 0 bases from J; junction bases left unmatched: 4. Germline lookup yields CDR1 VTNTFY and CDR2 YDVSTARD (reference sequence). The CDR3 runs 14 residues. CDR3 protein: CATWDKPNYYKKLF. In nucleotides, the CDR3 is TGTGCCACCTGGGACAAGCCGAATTATTATAAGAAACTCTTT.

Only a few counts were recorded for this clone. This sequence joins TRGV3 and TRGJ1 or TRGJ2. Germline CDR1 VTNTFY, CDR2 YDVSTARD (reference sequence). This CDR3 is 12 amino acids long. V lost 8 bases, J lost 10 bases, and 14 bases stayed unmatched. CDR3 nucleotide sequence: TGTGCCACCTTCTTAGATTTTAGGAAGAAACTCTTT. Amino acid sequence: CATFLDFRKKLF.

This clone was detected a few times. The chain carries TRGV3 and TRGJP1. Losses at the gene ends were 0 bases for V and 0 bases for J; bases not matched to a gene: 13. Germline values: CDR1 VTNTFY, CDR2 YDVSTARD (reference sequence). The CDR3 is made up of 19 amino acids. CDR3 region: CATWDRPIPTNTTGWFKIF. The CDR3 bases are TGTGCCACCTGGGACAGGCCGATCCCTACTAATACCACTGGTTGGTTCAAGATATTT.

This clone was recorded a few times. The V and J genes are TRGV5 and TRGJ1 or TRGJ2. The CDR3 totals 12 residues. The germline V gene encodes CDR1 VINAFY and CDR2 YDVSNSKD. Trimming took 0 bases from V and 11 from J; bases not matched to a gene: 7. The CDR3 protein is CATWDRLGQKLF. Written as DNA, the CDR3 is TGTGCCACCTGGGACAGGCTGGGACAGAAACTCTTT.

The gene calls are TRGV2 and TRGJ1 or TRGJ2. The germline CDR1 and CDR2 sequences are EGSNGY and YDSYNSKV. The CDR3 has 13 residues. V trimming: 2 bases; J trimming: 9 bases; junction bases outside the gene matches: 10. As DNA, the CDR3 is TGTGCCACCTGGGACGCCCGCGTTCCTAAGAAACTCTTT. This gives the protein CATWDARVPKKLF.

Only a few counts were recorded for this clone. The genes are TRGV8 and TRGJ1 or TRGJ2. Looked up from germline, CDR1 is VENAVY and CDR2 is YDSYNSRV. The J segment lost 9 bases and the V segment lost 3 bases, leaving 8 bases of the junction unmatched. The CDR3 totals 12 residues. In nucleotides, the CDR3 is TGTGCCACCTGGGATGGCCCTCTTAAGAAACTCTTT. It specifies CATWDGPLKKLF.

This clone was picked up a small number of times. The chain joins TRGV3 to TRGJ1 or TRGJ2. Germline V CDR1 and CDR2: VTNTFY, YDVSTARD (reference sequence). J lost 3 bases, V lost 2 bases, and 4 bases had no gene match. This CDR3 has 13 amino acids. The CDR3 DNA reads TGTGCCACCTGGGACACCCGTTATTATAAGAAACTCTTT. Encoded protein: CATWDTRYYKKLF.

V gene TRGV5 combines with J gene TRGJ1 or TRGJ2. J was trimmed by 3 bases and V by 0 bases; bases with no gene match: 14. CDR1 is VINAFY, CDR2 YDVSNSKD, per germline. The CDR3 spans 17 residues. The CDR3 is CATWDRLLAPSYYKKLF. For the CDR3, the DNA is TGTGCCACCTGGGACAGGCTCTTGGCGCCCTCTTATTATAAGAAACTCTTT.

In this sample, this clone turned up a few times. This chain uses TRGV2 with TRGJP2. The CDR3 sequence is 9 residues long. Per germline, CDR1 EGSNGY and CDR2 YDSYNSKV. The V segment lost 1 base and the J segment 19 bases; nucleotides outside the gene matches: 3. The CDR3 spells CATWDGGTF. CDR3 in DNA: TGTGCCACCTGGGACGGTGGGACGTTT.

To note about this clone: A single base separates this from a much larger clone, so it may be a read error. The J gene is TRGJ1 or TRGJ2, the V gene TRGV9. This CDR3 region has 11 residues. Germline V gene sequence: CDR1 GITISATS, CDR2 ISYDGTV (reference sequence). The V gene end was trimmed by 0 bases and the J gene end by 11 bases; junction bases not matched to a gene: 4. The CDR3 DNA reads TGTGCCTTGTGGGAGGTGTGGGAGAAACTCTTT. The encoded protein is CALWEVWEKLF.

The V call is TRGV9, the J call TRGJP. J lost 4 bases, V lost 12 bases, and 3 bases had no gene match. Germline-derived CDR1 and CDR2 are GITISATS and ISYDGTV (reference sequence). This CDR3 has 13 amino acids. The CDR3 loop reads CAEQELGKKIKVF. In nucleotides, the CDR3 is TGTGCCGAACAAGAGTTGGGCAAAAAAATCAAGGTATTT.

As to this clone: Other nucleotide sequences from this sample produce the same CDR3. The chain combines TRGV3 with TRGJ1 or TRGJ2. Germline V lookup: CDR1 VTNTFY, CDR2 YDVSTARD (reference sequence). V gave up 0 bases and J gave up 0 bases; unmatched junction bases: 5. The CDR3 runs to 15 residues. The CDR3 sequence: CATWDRLPNYYKKLF. DNA of the CDR3: TGTGCCACCTGGGACAGGCTTCCGAATTATTATAAGAAACTCTTT.

This clone appeared a few times. One junction end does not reproduce the germline sequence, and a read error may be involved. The chain has TRGV3 and TRGJ1 or TRGJ2. The length of the CDR3 is 13 residues. Looked up from germline, CDR1 is VTNTFY and CDR2 is YDVSTARD (reference sequence). The CDR3 DNA follows: TGTGCCACCTGGGACAGGCTAGGATATAAGGAACTCTTT. It is translated as CATWDRLGYKELF.